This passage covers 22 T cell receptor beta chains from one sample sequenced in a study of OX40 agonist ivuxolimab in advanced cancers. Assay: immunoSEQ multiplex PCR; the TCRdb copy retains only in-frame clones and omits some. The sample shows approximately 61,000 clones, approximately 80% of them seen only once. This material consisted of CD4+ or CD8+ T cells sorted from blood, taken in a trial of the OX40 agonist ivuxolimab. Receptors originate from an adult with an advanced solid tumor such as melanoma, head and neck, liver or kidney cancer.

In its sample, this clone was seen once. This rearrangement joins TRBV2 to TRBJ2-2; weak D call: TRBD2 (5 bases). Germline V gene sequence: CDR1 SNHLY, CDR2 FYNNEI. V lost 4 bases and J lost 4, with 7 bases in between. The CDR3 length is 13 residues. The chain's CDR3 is CASSVEGTGELFF. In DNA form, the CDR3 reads TGTGCCAGCAGTGTCGAGGGCACCGGGGAGCTGTTTTTT.

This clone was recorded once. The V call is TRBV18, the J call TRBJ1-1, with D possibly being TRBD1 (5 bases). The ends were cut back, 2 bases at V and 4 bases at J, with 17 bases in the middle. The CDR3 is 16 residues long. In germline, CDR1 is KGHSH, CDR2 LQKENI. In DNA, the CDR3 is TGTGCCAGCTCACCAACATTGGGGGACCCAAGCACTGAAGCTTTCTTT. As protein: CASSPTLGDPSTEAFF.

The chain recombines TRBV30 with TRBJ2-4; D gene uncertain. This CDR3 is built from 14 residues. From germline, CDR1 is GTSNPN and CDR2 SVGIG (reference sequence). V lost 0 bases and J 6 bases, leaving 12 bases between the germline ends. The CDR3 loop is CAWSVKGSGNIQYF. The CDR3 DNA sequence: TGTGCCTGGAGTGTAAAAGGTTCAGGAAACATTCAGTACTTC. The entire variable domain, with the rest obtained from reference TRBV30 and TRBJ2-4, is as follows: SQTIHQWPATLVQPVGSPLSLECTVEGTSNPNLYWYRQAAGRGLQLLFYSVGIGQISSEVPQNLSASRPQDRQFILSSKKLLLSDSGFYLCAWSVKGSGNIQYFGAGTRLSVL.

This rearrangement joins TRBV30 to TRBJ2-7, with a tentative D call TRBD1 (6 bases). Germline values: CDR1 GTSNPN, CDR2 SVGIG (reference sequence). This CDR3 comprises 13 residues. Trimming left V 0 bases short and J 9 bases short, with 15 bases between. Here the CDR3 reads CAWSVLGANGQYF. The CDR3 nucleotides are TGTGCCTGGAGTGTATTGGGGGCTAATGGGCAGTACTTC. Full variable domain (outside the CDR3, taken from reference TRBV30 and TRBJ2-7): SQTIHQWPATLVQPVGSPLSLECTVEGTSNPNLYWYRQAAGRGLQLLFYSVGIGQISSEVPQNLSASRPQDRQFILSSKKLLLSDSGFYLCAWSVLGANGQYFGPGTRLTVT.

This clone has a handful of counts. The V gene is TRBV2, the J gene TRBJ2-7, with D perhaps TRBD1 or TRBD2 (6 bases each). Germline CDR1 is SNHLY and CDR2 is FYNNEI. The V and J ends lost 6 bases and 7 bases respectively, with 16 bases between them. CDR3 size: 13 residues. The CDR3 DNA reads TGTGCCAGCAGCGCACAGGGAGGAGGAGAGCAGTACGTC. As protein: CASSAQGGGEQYV.

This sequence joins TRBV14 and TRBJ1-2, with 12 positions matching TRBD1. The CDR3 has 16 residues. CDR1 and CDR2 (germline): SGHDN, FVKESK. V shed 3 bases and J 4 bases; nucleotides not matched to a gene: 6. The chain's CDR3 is CASSHPGTGGGYGYTF. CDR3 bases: TGTGCCAGCAGCCACCCCGGGACAGGGGGCGGCTATGGCTACACCTTC.

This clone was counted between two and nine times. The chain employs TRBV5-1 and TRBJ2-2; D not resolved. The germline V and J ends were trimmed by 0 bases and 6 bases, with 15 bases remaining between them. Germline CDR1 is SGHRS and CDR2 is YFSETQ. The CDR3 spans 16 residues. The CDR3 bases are TGCGCCAGCAGCTTGGTATCCCTTAAGGAAGCCGGGGAGCTGTTTTTT. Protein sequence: CASSLVSLKEAGELFF.

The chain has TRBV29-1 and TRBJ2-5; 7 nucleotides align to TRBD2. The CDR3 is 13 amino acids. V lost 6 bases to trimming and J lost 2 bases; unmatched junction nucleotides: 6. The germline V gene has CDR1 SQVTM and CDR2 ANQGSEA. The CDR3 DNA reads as TGCAGCGTCCTACCGGGACTACAAGAGACCCAGTACTTC. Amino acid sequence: CSVLPGLQETQYF. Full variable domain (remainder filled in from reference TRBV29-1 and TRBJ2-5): SAVISQKPSRDICQRGTSLTIQCQVDSQVTMMFWYRQQPGQSLTLIATANQGSEATYESGFVIDKFPISRPNLTFSTLTVSNMSPEDSSIYLCSVLPGLQETQYFGPGTRLLVL.

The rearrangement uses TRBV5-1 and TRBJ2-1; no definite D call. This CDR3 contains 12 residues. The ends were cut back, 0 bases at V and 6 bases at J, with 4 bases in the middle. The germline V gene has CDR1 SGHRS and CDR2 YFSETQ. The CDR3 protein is CASSLEANEQFF. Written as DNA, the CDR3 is TGCGCCAGCAGCTTGGAAGCCAATGAGCAGTTCTTC.

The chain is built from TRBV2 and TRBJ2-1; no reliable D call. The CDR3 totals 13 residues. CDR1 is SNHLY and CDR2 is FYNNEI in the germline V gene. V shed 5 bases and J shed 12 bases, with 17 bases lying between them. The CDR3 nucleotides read TGTGCCAGCAGTTTCCAGTTAGGCCGAGGGCAGTTCTTC. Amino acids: CASSFQLGRGQFF.

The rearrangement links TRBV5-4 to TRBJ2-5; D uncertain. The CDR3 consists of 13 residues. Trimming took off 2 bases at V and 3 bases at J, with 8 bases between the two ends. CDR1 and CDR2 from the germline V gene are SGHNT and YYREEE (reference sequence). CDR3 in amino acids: CASSFKGEETQYF. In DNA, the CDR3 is TGTGCCAGCAGCTTTAAGGGCGAAGAGACCCAGTACTTC.

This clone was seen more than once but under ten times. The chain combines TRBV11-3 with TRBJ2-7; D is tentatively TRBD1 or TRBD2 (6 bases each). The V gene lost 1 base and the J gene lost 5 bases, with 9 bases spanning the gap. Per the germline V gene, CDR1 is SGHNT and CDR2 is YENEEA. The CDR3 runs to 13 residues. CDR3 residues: CASSLGGAHEQYV. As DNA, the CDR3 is TGTGCCAGCAGCTTAGGGGGGGCCCACGAGCAGTACGTC.

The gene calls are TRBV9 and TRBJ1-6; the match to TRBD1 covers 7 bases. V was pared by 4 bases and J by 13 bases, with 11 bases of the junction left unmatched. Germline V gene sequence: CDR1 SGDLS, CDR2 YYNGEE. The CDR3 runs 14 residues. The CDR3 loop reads CASSPQQGNGPLHF. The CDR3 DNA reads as TGTGCCAGCAGCCCCCAACAGGGGAATGGTCCCCTCCACTTT.

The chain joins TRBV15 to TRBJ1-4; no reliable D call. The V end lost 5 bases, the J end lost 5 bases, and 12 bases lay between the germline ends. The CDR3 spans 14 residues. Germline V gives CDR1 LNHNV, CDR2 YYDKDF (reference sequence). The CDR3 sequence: CATSVIPDNEKLFF. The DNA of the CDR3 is TGTGCCACCAGCGTTATCCCCGACAATGAAAAACTGTTTTTT.

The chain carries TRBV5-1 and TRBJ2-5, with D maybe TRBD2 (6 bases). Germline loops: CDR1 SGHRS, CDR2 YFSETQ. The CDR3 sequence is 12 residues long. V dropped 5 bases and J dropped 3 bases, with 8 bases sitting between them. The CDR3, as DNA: TGCGCCAGCAGGGAGGGAGAAGAGACCCAGTACTTC. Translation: CASREGEETQYF.

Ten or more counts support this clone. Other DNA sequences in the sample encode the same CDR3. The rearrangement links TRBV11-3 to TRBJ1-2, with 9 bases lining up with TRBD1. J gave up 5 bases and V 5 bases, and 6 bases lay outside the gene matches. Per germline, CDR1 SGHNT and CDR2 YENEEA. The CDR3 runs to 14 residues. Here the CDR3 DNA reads TGTGCCAGCAGCCCGGACAGGGGCAATTATGGCTACACCTTC. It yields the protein CASSPDRGNYGYTF.

The CDR3 loop reads CASSGQYGQPQHF. The CDR3 DNA is TGTGCCAGCAGTGGACAGTACGGCCAGCCCCAGCATTTT. The gene calls are TRBV6-1 and TRBJ1-5; a weak D match, TRBD1 (5 bases). This CDR3 is 13 amino acids long. The germline gives CDR1 MNHNS, CDR2 SASEGT. V lost 4 bases and J lost 7, with 11 bases in between.

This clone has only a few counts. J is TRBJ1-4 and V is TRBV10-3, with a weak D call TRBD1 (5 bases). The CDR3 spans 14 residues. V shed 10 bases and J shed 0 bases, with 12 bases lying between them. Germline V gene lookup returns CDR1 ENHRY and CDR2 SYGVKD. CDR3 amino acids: CATRQLSTNEKLFF. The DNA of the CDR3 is TGTGCCACCAGACAGCTGTCAACTAATGAAAAACTGTTTTTT.

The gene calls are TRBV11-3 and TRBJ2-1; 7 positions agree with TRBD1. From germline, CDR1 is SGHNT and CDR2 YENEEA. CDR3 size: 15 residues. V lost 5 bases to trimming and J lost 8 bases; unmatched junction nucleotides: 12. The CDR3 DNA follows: TGTGCCAGCAGCCATCGGACAGGCTTGTACCATGAGCAGTTCTTC. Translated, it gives CASSHRTGLYHEQFF.

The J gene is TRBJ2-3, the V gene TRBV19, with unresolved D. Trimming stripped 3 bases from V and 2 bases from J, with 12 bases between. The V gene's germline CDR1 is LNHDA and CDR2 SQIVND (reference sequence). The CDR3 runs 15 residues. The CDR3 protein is CASSIVFTLTDTQYF. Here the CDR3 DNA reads TGTGCCAGTAGTATCGTATTTACCCTCACAGATACGCAGTATTTT.

CDR3 region: CAWSEREAYNEQFF. The DNA of the CDR3 is TGTGCCTGGAGCGAGCGGGAGGCATACAATGAGCAGTTCTTC. The gene calls are TRBV30 and TRBJ2-1; TRBD2 aligns across 9 bases. Germline CDR1 and CDR2: GTSNPN and SVGIG (reference sequence). This CDR3 contains 14 residues. After removal of 3 bases from V and 4 bases from J, the junction contained 4 bases not matched to a gene.

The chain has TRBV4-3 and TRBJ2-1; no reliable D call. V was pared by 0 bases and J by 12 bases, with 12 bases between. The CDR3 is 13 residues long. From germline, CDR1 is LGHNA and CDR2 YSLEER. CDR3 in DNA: TGCGCCAGCAGCCAAGATCGTGTTAGCTCGCAGTTCTTC. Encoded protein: CASSQDRVSSQFF.